One sample yielded the 20 T cell receptor beta chains listed below, sequenced in a study of neurological immune-mediated disorders. TCRdb processed the 5' RACE reads anew with MiXCR; each CDR3 protein has one entry. The sample carries tens of thousands of distinct CDR3 sequences, around 5% recorded once. The source material was PBMCs. Receptors were obtained from a man aged 18 to 30 with multiple sclerosis.

This clonotype appeared many times. V gene TRBV6-2 or TRBV6-3 combines with J gene TRBJ2-5; D is undetermined. CDR1 is MNHEY, CDR2 SVGEGT, per germline. This CDR3 comprises 12 residues. V shed 0 bases and J shed 5 bases, with 4 bases lying between them. The CDR3: CASSYSGETQYF. The CDR3 nucleotides are TGTGCCAGCAGTTACTCGGGGGAGACCCAGTACTTC.

The count of this clonotype is one. A much larger clone differs by one base, so this may be a read error. This rearrangement joins TRBV7-9 to TRBJ2-7, with 8 bases aligning to TRBD1. This CDR3 spans 16 amino acids. CDR1 is SEHNR and CDR2 is FQNEAQ in the germline V gene (reference sequence). V lost 0 bases and J lost 6; bases outside the gene matches: 10. DNA for the CDR3: TGTGCCAGCAGCTTAGCGGTTTCGGGACAGGATTTCGAGCAGTACTTC. Its protein product is CASSLAVSGQDFEQYF.

This clonotype was detected ten times or more. This chain links TRBV7-3 with TRBJ1-1, with TRBD1 as a possible D gene (5 bases). CDR1 is SGHTA and CDR2 is FQGTGA in the germline V gene. The CDR3 runs to 14 residues. Trimming left V 4 bases short and J 6 bases short, with 15 bases between. CDR3 residues: CASSSGLGLAEAFF. The CDR3, as DNA: TGTGCCAGCAGCTCCGGATTGGGGCTGGCTGAAGCTTTCTTT.

This clonotype was recorded many times. V gene TRBV28 combines with J gene TRBJ2-3, with 15 bases that match TRBD2. Trimming at V came to 5 bases and at J to 3 bases, leaving 15 bases not matched to a gene. The germline V gene has CDR1 MDHEN and CDR2 SYDVKM. The CDR3 consists of 20 residues. The chain's CDR3 is CASSLPLGLAGGLRTDTQYF. The CDR3 DNA is TGTGCCAGCAGTCTCCCCCTTGGACTAGCGGGAGGGCTAAGGACAGATACGCAGTATTTT.

This clonotype was counted at least ten times. The chain employs TRBV5-1 and TRBJ2-1; no clear D. From germline, CDR1 is SGHRS and CDR2 YFSETQ. This CDR3 is 14 amino acids long. With 4 bases removed from V and 9 bases from J, the gap between germline ends came to 17 bases. The DNA of the CDR3 is TGCGCCAGCAGCCCTCTCCAACAATCGGGTGAGCAGTTCTTC. Translated: CASSPLQQSGEQFF.

The table lists this clonotype with many counts. V gene TRBV7-2 combines with J gene TRBJ1-3; D gene uncertain. This CDR3 is 13 amino acids long. V was trimmed by 8 bases and J by 6 bases, leaving 14 bases between them. From germline, CDR1 is SGHTA and CDR2 FQGNSA. This chain's CDR3 is CASRGPSENTIYF. The CDR3, as DNA: TGTGCCAGCCGCGGACCTTCGGAAAACACCATATATTTT.

This clonotype has a count of ten or more. The chain has TRBV12-3 or TRBV12-4 and TRBJ2-3, with 8 nucleotides matching TRBD2. The CDR3 sequence is 14 residues long. J was trimmed by 8 bases and V by 6 bases; bases with no gene match: 10. The CDR3 DNA sequence: TGTGCCAGCAGACCCCCGGGAGGGTGGGCTACGCAGTATTTT. It yields the protein CASRPPGGWATQYF.

Many counts were recorded for this clonotype. The chain links TRBV29-1 to TRBJ1-2; 7 nucleotides match TRBD1. The germline V gene has CDR1 SQVTM and CDR2 ANQGSEA. Germline trimming cut 1 base from V and 6 bases from J; bases unmatched to any gene: 8. The CDR3 runs to 14 residues. The CDR3 DNA follows: TGCAGCGTTGAAGGGGACGGGACAGTTCATGGCTACACCTTC. Protein sequence: CSVEGDGTVHGYTF.

This clonotype was recorded at least ten times. V gene TRBV5-1 combines with J gene TRBJ1-1, with D hard to call. The V gene lost 4 bases and the J gene lost 6 bases, with 22 bases spanning the gap. The CDR3 has 16 residues. Germline V gives CDR1 SGHRS, CDR2 YFSETQ. The chain's CDR3 is CASSPDGRPLFSEAFF. The CDR3 region has the DNA TGCGCCAGCAGCCCCGATGGACGGCCGTTATTTTCTGAAGCTTTCTTT.

Many counts were recorded for this clonotype. The J gene is TRBJ2-3, the V gene TRBV5-6, with D possibly being TRBD2 (5 bases). Trimming left V 3 bases short and J 10 bases short, with 12 bases between. CDR1 is SGHDT and CDR2 is YYEEEE in the germline V gene. This CDR3 contains 12 residues. CDR3 region: CASSWGADSQYF. The CDR3 DNA is TGTGCCAGCAGCTGGGGAGCAGACTCGCAGTATTTT.

This clonotype was seen ten or more times. This rearrangement joins TRBV24-1 to TRBJ2-3, with TRBD2 identical over 9 bases. Germline values: CDR1 KGHDR, CDR2 SFDVKD. V was clipped by 4 bases and J by 0 bases; unmatched bases: 10. The CDR3 is 18 amino acids. The CDR3 nucleotides read TGTGCCACCAGTGAGCTCTGGGCTAGCGGGGATAGCACAGATACGCAGTATTTT. This sequence encodes CATSELWASGDSTDTQYF.

The chain joins TRBV29-1 to TRBJ1-1; TRBD1 is a possible D gene (5 bases). The V and J ends lost 4 bases and 1 base respectively, with 10 bases between them. This CDR3 spans 13 amino acids. CDR1 is SQVTM and CDR2 is ANQGSEA in the germline V gene. The chain's CDR3 is CSVGWGGNTEAFF. The DNA for the CDR3 is TGCAGCGTTGGTTGGGGGGGGAACACTGAAGCTTTCTTT.

This clonotype appeared a few times. This may be a read error: a much more frequent sequence differs by one nucleotide. The gene calls are TRBV24-1 and TRBJ1-5; D may be TRBD1 (6 bases). Trimming removed 2 bases from V and 7 bases from J, with 11 bases in between. CDR3 length equals 14 residues. Germline loops: CDR1 KGHDR, CDR2 SFDVKD. CDR3 bases: TGTGCCACCAGTGATTCAACGGACAGACAGCCCCAGCATTTT. It encodes CATSDSTDRQPQHF.

This clonotype was counted ten times or more. The V call is TRBV4-2, the J call TRBJ2-6; D gene uncertain. Per the germline V gene, CDR1 is LGHNA and CDR2 is YNFKEQ. The CDR3 has 15 amino acids. Trimming cost V 0 bases and J 2 bases, with 5 bases left between them. CDR3 in DNA: TGTGCCAGCAGCCAAGATGGCGCTGGGGCCAACGTCCTGACTTTC. Protein: CASSQDGAGANVLTF.

This clonotype was recorded at least ten times. The chain carries TRBV20-1 and TRBJ1-2, with D maybe TRBD1 (5 bases). The V end lost 6 bases, the J end lost 1 base, and 15 bases lay between the germline ends. CDR1 is DFQATT and CDR2 is SNEGSKA in the germline V gene (reference sequence). This CDR3 contains 14 residues. Here the CDR3 DNA reads TGCAGTGCCTGGACAACGTACTATAACTATGGCTACACCTTC. Translated, it gives CSAWTTYYNYGYTF.

This clonotype was observed at least ten times. V is TRBV20-1 and J is TRBJ2-1; possible D gene TRBD2, 7 bases. This CDR3 region has 13 residues. From germline, CDR1 is DFQATT and CDR2 SNEGSKA (reference sequence). Deletions cut 3 bases from V and 4 bases from J, with 10 bases between. The CDR3 bases are TGCAGTGCTAGTCGGGGGGCGTACAATGAGCAGTTCTTC. It yields the protein CSASRGAYNEQFF.

This clonotype was observed at least ten times. This chain joins TRBV20-1 and TRBJ2-7, with 7 bases lining up with TRBD1. After removal of 0 bases from V and 3 bases from J, the junction contained 5 bases not matched to a gene. This CDR3 has 14 residues. Germline-derived CDR1 and CDR2 are DFQATT and SNEGSKA (reference sequence). CDR3 bases: TGCAGTGCTAGAGACCGGACAGGCTACTACGAGCAGTACTTC. Translated, it gives CSARDRTGYYEQYF.

This clonotype was found many times. The V call is TRBV20-1, the J call TRBJ2-7, with D possibly matching TRBD2 (6 bases). Germline assignment: CDR1 DFQATT and CDR2 SNEGSKA (reference sequence). The CDR3 sequence is 16 residues long. Deletions cut 3 bases from V and 2 bases from J, with 20 bases between. CDR3 bases: TGCAGTGCTAGCGGGACTGCGGGGCGACCGACCTACGAGCAGTACTTC. Residues: CSASGTAGRPTYEQYF.

The sample holds many counts of this clonotype. The genes are TRBV7-2 and TRBJ1-3; D is unresolved. V lost 5 bases and J lost 0, with 11 bases in between. The CDR3 length is 15 residues. Germline assignment: CDR1 SGHTA and CDR2 FQGNSA. CDR3 sequence (DNA): TGTGCCAGCAGCCCTCTGGTCAGCTCTGGAAACACCATATATTTT. It yields the protein CASSPLVSSGNTIYF.

This clonotype was seen many times. The genes are TRBV28 and TRBJ2-7, with a weak D call TRBD1 (5 bases). Germline CDR1 reads MDHEN; CDR2 reads SYDVKM. CDR3 length: 11 amino acids. The V and J ends lost 8 bases and 6 bases respectively, with 11 bases between them. The CDR3 nucleotides are TGTGCCAGCCGCTTTGGGGCCGAGCAGTACTTC. As protein: CASRFGAEQYF.